This T cell receptor (beta chain) was profiled in a study of shared clonotypes between healthy human individuals. V dropped 5 bases and J dropped 4; count of bases not matched to a gene: 5. The CDR3 covers 14 residues. CDR1 and CDR2 from the germline V gene are SGHVS and FNYEAQ. Using immunoSEQ multiplex PCR, the repertoire was profiled, and TCRdb retains in-frame clones only, with some absent. The sample has roughly 1,000,000 clones; around 78% are singletons. The receptor was isolated from a man between 18 and 35 years old in good health. Some clones in this sample may be carry-over from other donors' samples. Sequencing was done on a sample of memory CD4+ T cells from PBMCs. Subset: CD45RA-negative fraction. The gene calls are TRBV7-6 and TRBJ1-2; 9 nucleotides match TRBD1. The CDR3 DNA reads as TGTGCCAGCAGCCCGACGACAGGGGGCTATGGCTACACCTTC. Its translation is CASSPTTGGYGYTF. Full variable domain (rest looked up from reference TRBV7-6 and TRBJ1-2): GAGVSQSPRYKVTKRGQDVALRCDPISGHVSLYWYRQALGQGPEFLTYFNYEAQQDKSGLPNDRFSAERPEGSISTLTIQRTEQRDSAMYRCASSPTTGGYGYTFGSGTRLTVV.